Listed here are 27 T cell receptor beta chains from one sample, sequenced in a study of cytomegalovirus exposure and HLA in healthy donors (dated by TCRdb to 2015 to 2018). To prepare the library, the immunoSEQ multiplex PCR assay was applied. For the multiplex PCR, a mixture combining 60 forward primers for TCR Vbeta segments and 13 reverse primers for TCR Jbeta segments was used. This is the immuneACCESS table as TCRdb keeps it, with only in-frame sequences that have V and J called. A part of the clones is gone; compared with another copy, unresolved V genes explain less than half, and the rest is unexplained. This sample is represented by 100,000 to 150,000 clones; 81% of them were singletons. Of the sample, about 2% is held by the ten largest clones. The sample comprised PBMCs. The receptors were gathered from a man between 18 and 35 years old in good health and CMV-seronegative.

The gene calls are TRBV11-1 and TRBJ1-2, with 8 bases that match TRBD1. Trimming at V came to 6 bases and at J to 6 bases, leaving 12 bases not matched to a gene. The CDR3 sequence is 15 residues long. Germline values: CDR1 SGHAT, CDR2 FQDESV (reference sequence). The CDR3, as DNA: TGTGCCAGCAGGCTCACAGGGGGTCAAGTTGATGGCTACACCTTC. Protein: CASRLTGGQVDGYTF.

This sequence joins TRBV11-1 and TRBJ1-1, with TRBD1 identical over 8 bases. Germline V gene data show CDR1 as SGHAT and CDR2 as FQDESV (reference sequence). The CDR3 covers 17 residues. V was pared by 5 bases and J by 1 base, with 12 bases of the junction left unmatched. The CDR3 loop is CASSTPRTGRENTEAFF. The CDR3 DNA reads TGTGCCAGCAGCACCCCAAGGACAGGGAGGGAGAACACTGAAGCTTTCTTT.

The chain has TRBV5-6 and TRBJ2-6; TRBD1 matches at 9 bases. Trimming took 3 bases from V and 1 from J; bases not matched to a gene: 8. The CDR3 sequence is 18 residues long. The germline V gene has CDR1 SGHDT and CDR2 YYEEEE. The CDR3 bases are TGTGCCAGCAGCTGGCTAGGGACAGGGCCTTCTGGGGCCAACGTCCTGACTTTC. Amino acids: CASSWLGTGPSGANVLTF.

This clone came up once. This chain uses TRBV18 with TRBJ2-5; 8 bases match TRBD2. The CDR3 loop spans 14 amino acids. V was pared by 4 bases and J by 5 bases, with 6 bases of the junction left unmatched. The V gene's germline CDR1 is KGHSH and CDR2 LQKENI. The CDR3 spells CASSRRGGRETQYF. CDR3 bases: TGTGCCAGCTCACGCCGGGGGGGCCGGGAGACCCAGTACTTC.

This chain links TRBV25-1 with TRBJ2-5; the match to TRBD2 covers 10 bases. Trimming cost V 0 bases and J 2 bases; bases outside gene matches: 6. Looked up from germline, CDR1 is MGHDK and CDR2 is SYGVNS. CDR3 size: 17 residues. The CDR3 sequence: CASSEYALAGLQETQYF. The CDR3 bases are TGTGCCAGCAGTGAATATGCACTAGCGGGGTTACAAGAGACCCAGTACTTC.

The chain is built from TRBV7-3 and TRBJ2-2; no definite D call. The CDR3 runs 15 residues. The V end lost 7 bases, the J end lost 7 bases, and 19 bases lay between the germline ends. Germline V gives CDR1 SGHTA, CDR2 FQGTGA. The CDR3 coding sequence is TGTGCCAGCACCCAATTTCACGGTCGCAACGGGGAGCTGTTTTTT. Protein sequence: CASTQFHGRNGELFF.

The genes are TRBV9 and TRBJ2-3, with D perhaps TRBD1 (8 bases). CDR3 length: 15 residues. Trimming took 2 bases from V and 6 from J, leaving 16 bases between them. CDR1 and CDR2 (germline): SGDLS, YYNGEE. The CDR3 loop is CASSVFGQGGDTQYF. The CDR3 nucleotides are TGTGCCAGCAGCGTTTTTGGACAGGGAGGGGATACGCAGTATTTT.

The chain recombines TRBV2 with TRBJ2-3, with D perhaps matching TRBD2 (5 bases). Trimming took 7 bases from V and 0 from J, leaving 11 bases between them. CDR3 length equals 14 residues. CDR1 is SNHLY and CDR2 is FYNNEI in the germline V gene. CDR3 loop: CASTLAPSTDTQYF. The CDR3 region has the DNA TGTGCCAGCACGCTAGCTCCAAGCACAGATACGCAGTATTTT.

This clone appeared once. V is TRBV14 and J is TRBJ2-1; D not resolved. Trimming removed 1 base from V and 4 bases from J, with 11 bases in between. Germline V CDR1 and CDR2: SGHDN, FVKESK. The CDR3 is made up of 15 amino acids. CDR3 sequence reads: CASSQAVNPYNEQFF. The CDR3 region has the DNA TGTGCCAGCAGCCAAGCGGTGAACCCGTACAATGAGCAGTTCTTC.

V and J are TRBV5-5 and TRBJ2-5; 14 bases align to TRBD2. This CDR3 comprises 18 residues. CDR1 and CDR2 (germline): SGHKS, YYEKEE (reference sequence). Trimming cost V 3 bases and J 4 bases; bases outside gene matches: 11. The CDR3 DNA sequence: TGTGCCAGCAGCTCGCCGGGACTAGCGGGGGCCGAGGGAGAGACCCAGTACTTC. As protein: CASSSPGLAGAEGETQYF.

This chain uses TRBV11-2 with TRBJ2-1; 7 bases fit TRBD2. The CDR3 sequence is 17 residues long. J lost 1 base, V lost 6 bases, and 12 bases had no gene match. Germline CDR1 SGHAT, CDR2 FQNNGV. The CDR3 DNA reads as TGTGCCAGCAGTCCCTTTGGGGAGGGGACGTCCTACAATGAGCAGTTCTTC. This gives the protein CASSPFGEGTSYNEQFF.

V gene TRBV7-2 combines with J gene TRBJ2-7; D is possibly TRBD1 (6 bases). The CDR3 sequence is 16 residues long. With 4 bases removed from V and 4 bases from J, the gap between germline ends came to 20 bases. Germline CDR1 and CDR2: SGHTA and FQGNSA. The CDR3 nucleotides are TGTGCCAGCAGCTCACTTTTGGGTGGGGGCAATTACGAGCAGTACTTC. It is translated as CASSSLLGGGNYEQYF. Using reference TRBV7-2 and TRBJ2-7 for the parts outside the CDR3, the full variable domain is GAGVSQSPSNKVTEKGKDVELRCDPISGHTALYWYRQSLGQGLEFLIYFQGNSAPDKSGLPSDRFSAERTGGSVSTLTIQRTQQEDSAVYLCASSSLLGGGNYEQYFGPGTRLTVT.

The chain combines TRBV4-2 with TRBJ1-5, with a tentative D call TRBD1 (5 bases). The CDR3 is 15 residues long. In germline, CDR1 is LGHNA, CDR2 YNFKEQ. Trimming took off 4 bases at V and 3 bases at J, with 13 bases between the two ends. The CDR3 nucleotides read TGTGCCAGCAGCCCTTATGACAGCTTCAATCAGCCCCAGCATTTT. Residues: CASSPYDSFNQPQHF.

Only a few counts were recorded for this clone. The CDR3 is CASTSRGGYTF. CDR3 sequence (DNA): TGTGCCAGCACCTCAAGAGGTGGCTACACCTTC. The genes are TRBV2 and TRBJ1-2; D remains ambiguous. The CDR3 covers 11 residues. Germline assignment: CDR1 SNHLY and CDR2 FYNNEI. Trimming left V 7 bases short and J 7 bases short, with 10 bases between.

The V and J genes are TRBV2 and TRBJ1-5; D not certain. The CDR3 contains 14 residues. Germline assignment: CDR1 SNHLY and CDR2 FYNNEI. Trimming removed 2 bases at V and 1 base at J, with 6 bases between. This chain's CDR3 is CASSERVSNQPQHF. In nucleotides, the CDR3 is TGTGCCAGCAGTGAACGGGTGAGCAATCAGCCCCAGCATTTT.

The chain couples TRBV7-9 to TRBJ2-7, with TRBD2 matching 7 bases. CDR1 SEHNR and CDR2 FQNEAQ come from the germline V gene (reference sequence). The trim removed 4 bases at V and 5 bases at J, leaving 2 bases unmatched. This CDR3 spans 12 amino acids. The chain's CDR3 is CASSSGRNEQYF. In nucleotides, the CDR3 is TGTGCCAGCAGCTCCGGGAGGAACGAGCAGTACTTC.

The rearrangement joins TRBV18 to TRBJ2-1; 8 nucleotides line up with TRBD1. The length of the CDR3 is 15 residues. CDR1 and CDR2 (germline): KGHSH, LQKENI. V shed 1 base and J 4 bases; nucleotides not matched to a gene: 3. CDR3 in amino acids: CASSPRDRTYNEQFF. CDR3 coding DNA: TGTGCCAGCTCACCACGGGACAGGACTTACAATGAGCAGTTCTTC.

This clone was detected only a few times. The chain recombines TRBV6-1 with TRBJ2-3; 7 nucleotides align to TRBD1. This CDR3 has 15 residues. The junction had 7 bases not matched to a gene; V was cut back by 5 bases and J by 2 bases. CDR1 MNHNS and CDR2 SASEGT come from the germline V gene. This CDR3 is CASSPPGQLTDTQYF. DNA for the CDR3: TGTGCCAGCAGTCCCCCGGGACAGCTCACAGATACGCAGTATTTT.

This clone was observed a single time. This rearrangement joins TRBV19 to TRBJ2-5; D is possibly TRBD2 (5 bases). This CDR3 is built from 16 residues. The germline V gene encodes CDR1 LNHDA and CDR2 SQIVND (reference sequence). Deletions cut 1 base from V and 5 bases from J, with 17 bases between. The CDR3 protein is CASSIAVRRLGETQYF. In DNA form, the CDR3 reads TGTGCCAGTAGTATAGCAGTCCGGAGGTTGGGTGAGACCCAGTACTTC.

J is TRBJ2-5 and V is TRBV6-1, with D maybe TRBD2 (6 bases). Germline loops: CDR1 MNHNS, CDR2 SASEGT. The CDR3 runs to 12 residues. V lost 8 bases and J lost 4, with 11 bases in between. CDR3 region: CASHTSPETQYF. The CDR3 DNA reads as TGTGCCAGCCATACTAGCCCAGAGACCCAGTACTTC.

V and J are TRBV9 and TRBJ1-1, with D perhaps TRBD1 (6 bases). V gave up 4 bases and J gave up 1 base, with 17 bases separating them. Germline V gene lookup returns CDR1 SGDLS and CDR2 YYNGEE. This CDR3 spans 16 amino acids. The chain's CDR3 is CASSLNRGGGNTEAFF. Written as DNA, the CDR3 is TGTGCCAGCAGCCTAAATCGGGGAGGGGGGAACACTGAAGCTTTCTTT.

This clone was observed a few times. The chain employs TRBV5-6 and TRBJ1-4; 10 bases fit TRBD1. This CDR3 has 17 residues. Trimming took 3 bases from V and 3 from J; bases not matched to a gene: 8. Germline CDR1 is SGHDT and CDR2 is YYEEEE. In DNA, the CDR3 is TGTGCCAGCAGCTCCGACAGGGGGCGGATAGCTAATGAAAAACTGTTTTTT. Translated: CASSSDRGRIANEKLFF.

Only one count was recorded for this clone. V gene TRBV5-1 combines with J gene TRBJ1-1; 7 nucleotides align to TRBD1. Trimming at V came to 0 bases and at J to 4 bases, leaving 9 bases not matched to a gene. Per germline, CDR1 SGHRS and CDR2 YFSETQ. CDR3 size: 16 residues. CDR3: CASSLGTLPGGTEAFF. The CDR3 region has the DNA TGCGCCAGCAGCTTGGGAACCCTGCCAGGGGGCACTGAAGCTTTCTTT. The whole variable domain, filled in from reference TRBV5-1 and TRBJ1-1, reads KAGVTQTPRYLIKTRGQQVTLSCSPISGHRSVSWYQQTPGQGLQFLFEYFSETQRNKGNFPGRFSGRQFSNSRSEMNVSTLELGDSALYLCASSLGTLPGGTEAFFGQGTRLTVV.

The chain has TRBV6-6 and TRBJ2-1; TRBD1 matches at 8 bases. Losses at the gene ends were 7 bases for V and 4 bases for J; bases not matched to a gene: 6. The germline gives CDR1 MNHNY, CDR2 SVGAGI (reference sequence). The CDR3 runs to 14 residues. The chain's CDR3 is CASIQGAAYNEQFF. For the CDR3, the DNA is TGTGCCAGCATCCAGGGGGCAGCGTACAATGAGCAGTTCTTC.

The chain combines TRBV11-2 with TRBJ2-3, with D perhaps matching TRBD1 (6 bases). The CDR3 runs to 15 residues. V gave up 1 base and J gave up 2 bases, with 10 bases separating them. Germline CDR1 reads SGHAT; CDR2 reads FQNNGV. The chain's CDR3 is CASSLVGGTTDTQYF. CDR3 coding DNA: TGTGCCAGCAGCTTAGTAGGGGGTACCACAGATACGCAGTATTTT. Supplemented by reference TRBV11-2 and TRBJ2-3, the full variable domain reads EAGVAQSPRYKIIEKRQSVAFWCNPISGHATLYWYQQILGQGPKLLIQFQNNGVVDDSQLPKDRFSAERLKGVDSTLKIQPAKLEDSAVYLCASSLVGGTTDTQYFGPGTRLTVL.

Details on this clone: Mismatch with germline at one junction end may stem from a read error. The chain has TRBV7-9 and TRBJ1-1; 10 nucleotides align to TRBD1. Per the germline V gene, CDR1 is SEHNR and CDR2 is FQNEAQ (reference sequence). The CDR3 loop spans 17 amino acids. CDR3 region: CSSSLGGTGDLNTEAFF. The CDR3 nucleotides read TGTTCCAGCAGCTTGGGGGGGACAGGGGACTTGAACACTGAAGCTTTCTTT.

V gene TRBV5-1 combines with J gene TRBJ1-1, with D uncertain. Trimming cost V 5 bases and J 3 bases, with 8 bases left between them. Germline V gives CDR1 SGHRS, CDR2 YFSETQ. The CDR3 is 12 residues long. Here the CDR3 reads CASRREDTEAFF. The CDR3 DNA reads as TGCGCCAGCAGACGCGAGGACACTGAAGCTTTCTTT. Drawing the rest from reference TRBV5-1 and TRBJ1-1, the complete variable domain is KAGVTQTPRYLIKTRGQQVTLSCSPISGHRSVSWYQQTPGQGLQFLFEYFSETQRNKGNFPGRFSGRQFSNSRSEMNVSTLELGDSALYLCASRREDTEAFFGQGTRLTVV.